This T cell receptor beta chain is from a study of blood T cell repertoires in COVID-19. About the research overall: Sites in the United States, Italy and Spain provided acute and convalescent COVID-19 samples. Sources were T cells, B-cell-depleted T cells, or PBMCs; the material itself was cDNA or gDNA.

The table came from immunoSEQ multiplex PCR; TCRdb's copy has only in-frame clones and leaves some out. Of roughly 320,000 clones listed, approximately 90% were seen once; the top ten hold 3.9%. The CDR3 is 15 residues long. The trim removed 3 bases at V and 7 bases at J, leaving 6 bases unmatched. Germline V gene sequence: CDR1 KGHSH, CDR2 LQKENI. The specimen sequenced was PBMCs or T cells enriched from blood (not recorded which). The receptor was derived from a woman aged 30 to 39 who had been exposed to COVID-19. This chain joins TRBV18 and TRBJ1-2; 12 nucleotides align to TRBD1. CDR3 bases: TGTGCCAGCTCACCGGGACAGGGGGCAGGGTCTGGCTACACCTTC. Protein product: CASSPGQGAGSGYTF.